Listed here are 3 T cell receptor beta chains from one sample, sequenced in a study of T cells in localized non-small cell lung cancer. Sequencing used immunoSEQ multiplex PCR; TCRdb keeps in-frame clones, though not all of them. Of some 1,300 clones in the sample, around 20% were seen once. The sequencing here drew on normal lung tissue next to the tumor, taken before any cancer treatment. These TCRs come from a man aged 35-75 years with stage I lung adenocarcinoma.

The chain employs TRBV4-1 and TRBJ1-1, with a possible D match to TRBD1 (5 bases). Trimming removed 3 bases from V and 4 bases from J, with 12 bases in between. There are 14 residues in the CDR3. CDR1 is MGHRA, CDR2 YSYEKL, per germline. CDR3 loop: CASSQQGAGTEAFF. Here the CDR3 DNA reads TGCGCCAGCAGCCAGCAGGGAGCGGGCACTGAAGCTTTCTTT.

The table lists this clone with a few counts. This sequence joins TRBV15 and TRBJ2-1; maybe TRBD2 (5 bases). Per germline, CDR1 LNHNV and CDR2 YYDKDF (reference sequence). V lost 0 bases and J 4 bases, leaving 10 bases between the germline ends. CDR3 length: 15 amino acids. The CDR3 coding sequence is TGTGCCACCAGCAGAGATCTAACTAGATACAATGAGCAGTTCTTC. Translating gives CATSRDLTRYNEQFF.

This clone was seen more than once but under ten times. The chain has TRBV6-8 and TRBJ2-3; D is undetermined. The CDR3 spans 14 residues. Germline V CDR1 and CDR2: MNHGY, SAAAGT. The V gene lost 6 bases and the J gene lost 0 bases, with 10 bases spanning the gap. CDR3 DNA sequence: TGTGCCAGCAGGACCAGGCCTAGCACAGATACGCAGTATTTT. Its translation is CASRTRPSTDTQYF.